The present T cell receptor (beta chain) was sequenced within a study of T cells in Graves' hyperthyroidism and ophthalmopathy. Study at large: Pretreatment peripheral blood was obtained at initial diagnosis. Regarding the study as a whole: Among clonotypes expanded in thyroid above 0.001, most were also found in blood.

This CDR3 has 10 amino acids. The V end was cut by 6 bases, the J end by 5 bases, with 2 bases between. Patients were excluded for uncontrolled infection, other autoimmune disease, pregnancy or lactation. Diagnosing involved the use of clinical symptoms, serum thyroxine and TRAb, thyroid ultrasound and orbital computed tomography. Amplification of TCR beta CDR3 regions was performed using RNA transcripts as template. When the TCR CDR3 underwent first-round RT-PCR, the HTBI primer set was used. Via MiXCR, TCRdb re-called the multiplex PCR reads, giving one row per CDR3 protein. The repertoire consists of just under 750,000 distinct CDR3 sequences, with about 35% occurring once and the leading ten covering around 29%. This clonotype was observed many times. The antigen is unknown.

This rearrangement joins TRBV12-3 or TRBV12-4 to TRBJ1-3; no firm D call. The clonotype originates from a woman in her thirties or forties with Graves' hyperthyroidism. Source material: blood. The CDR3 sequence: CASRRNTIYF. The CDR3 DNA follows: TGTGCCAGCAGAAGAAACACCATATATTTT.